This T cell receptor beta chain is from a study of blood T cells in healthy people across ages. The overall study: Every two T cells gave about one barcoded beta molecule via template switching.

Primers used in a second PCR of roughly 6 to 12 cycles were a sample-barcoded 5' primer and a J-beta primer mix. TCRdb reprocessed the 5' RACE reads with MiXCR, giving one entry per CDR3 protein. The repertoire has 600,000 to 1,000,000 distinct CDR3 sequences, roughly 64% of them found once; the top ten carry about 20%. On this clonotype itself: What it recognizes is unknown.

Study-wide points: Conclusively comparing naive with antigen-experienced cells was impossible with unsorted PBMCs. Lack of knowledge of donor CMV status possibly confounded expanded clonotype changes. In older individuals, TCR beta diversity per million T cells was lower, falling roughly linearly with age.

The CDR3 extends over 14 amino acids. Germline V lookup: CDR1 DFQATT, CDR2 SNEGSKA (reference sequence). V lost 5 bases and J 7 bases, leaving 20 bases between the germline ends. This chain uses TRBV20-1 with TRBJ1-2, with a possible D match to TRBD1 (6 bases). The sample comprised blood. The sequence was obtained from a man aged 25-45 years in good health. The chain's CDR3 is CSAPPRGEGVGYTF. In nucleotides, the CDR3 is TGCAGTGCTCCCCCCCGGGGGGAGGGGGTTGGCTACACCTTC.